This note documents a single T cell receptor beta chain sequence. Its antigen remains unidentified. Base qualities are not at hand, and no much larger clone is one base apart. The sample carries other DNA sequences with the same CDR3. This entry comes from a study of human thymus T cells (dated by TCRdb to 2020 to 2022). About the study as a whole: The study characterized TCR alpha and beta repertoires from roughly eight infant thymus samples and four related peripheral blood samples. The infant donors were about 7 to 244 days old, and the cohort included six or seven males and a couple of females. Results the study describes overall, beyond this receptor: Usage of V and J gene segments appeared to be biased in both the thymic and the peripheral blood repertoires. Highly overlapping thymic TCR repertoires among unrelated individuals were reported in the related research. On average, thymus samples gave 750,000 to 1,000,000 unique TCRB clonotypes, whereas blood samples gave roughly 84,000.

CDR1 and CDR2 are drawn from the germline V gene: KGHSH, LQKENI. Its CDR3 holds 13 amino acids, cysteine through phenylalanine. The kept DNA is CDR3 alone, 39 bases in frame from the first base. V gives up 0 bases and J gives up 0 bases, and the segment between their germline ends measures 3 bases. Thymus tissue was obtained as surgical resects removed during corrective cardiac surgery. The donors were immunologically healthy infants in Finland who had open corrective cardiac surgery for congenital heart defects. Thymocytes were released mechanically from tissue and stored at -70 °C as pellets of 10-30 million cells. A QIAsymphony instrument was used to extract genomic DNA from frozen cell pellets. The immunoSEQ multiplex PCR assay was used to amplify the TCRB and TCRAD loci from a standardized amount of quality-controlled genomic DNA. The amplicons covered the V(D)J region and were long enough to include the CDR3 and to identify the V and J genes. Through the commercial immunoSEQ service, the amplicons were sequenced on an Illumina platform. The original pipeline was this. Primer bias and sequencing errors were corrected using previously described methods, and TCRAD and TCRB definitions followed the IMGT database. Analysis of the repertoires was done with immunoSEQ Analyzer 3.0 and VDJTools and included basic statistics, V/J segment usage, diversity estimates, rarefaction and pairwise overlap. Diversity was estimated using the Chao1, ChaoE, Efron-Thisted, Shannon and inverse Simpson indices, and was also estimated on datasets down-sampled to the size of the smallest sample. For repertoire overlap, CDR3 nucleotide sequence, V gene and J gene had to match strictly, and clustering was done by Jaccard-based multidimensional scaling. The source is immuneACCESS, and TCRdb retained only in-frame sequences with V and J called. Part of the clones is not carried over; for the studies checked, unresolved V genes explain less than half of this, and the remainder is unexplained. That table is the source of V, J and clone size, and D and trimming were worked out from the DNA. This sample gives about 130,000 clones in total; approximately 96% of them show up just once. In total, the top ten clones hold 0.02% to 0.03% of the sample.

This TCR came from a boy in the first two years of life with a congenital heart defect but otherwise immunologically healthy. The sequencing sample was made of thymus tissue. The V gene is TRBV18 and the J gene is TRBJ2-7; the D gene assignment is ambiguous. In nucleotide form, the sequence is TGTGCCAGCTCACCACCAGGCTCCTACGAGCAGTACTTC. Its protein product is CASSPPGSYEQYF.